This TCR beta chain was sequenced during a study of cytomegalovirus exposure and HLA in healthy donors. PCR amplification relied on 60 Vbeta primers (plus 13 Jbeta primers). The data were produced by immunoSEQ multiplex PCR, yet TCRdb's version contains in-frame clones alone and is incomplete. The top ten hold 4.4% of the sample, which has 150,000 to 250,000 clones, roughly 85% seen once. The germline V and J ends were trimmed by 6 bases and 3 bases, with 16 bases remaining between them. The CDR3 consists of 15 residues. Germline values: CDR1 SNHLY, CDR2 FYNNEI. J is TRBJ2-3 and V is TRBV2, with a tentative D call TRBD2 (5 bases). This TCR was sampled from a woman aged 25 to 39 in good health and CMV-seropositive. The sequencing input was PBMCs. The DNA of the CDR3 is TGTGCCAGCAGGGAGGTCCCCGTGACGACAGATACGCAGTATTTT. This encodes CASREVPVTTDTQYF.